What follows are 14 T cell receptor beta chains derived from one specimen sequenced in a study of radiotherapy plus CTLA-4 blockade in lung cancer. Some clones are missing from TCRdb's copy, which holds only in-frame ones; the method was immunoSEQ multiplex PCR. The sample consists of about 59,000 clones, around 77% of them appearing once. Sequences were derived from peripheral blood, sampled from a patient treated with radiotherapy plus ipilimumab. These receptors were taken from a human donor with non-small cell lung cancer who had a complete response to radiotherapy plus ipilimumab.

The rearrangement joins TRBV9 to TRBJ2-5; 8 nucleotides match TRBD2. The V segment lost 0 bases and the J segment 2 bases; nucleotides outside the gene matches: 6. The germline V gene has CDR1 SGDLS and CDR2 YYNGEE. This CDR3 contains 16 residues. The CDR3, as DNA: TGTGCCAGCAGCGTAGGGGGCGGGAGGTGGCAAGAGACCCAGTACTTC. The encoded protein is CASSVGGGRWQETQYF.

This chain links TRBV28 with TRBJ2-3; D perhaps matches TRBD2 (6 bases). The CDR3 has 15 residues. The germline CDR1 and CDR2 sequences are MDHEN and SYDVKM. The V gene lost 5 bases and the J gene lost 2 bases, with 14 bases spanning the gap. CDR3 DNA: TGTGCCAGCAGTGCCCCTCGGGGACTCACAGATACGCAGTATTTT. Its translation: CASSAPRGLTDTQYF.

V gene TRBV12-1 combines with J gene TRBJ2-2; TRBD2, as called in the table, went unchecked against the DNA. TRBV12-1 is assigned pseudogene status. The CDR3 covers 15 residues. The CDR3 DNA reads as TGTGCCAGCAGCACTAGCGGAGTGAACACCGGGGAGCTGTTTTTT. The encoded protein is CASSTSGVNTGELFF.

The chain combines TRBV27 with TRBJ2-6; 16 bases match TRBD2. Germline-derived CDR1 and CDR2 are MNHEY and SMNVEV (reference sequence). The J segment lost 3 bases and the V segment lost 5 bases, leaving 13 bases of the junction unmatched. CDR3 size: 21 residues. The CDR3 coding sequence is TGTGCCAGCAGTCAAAGACCGGGACTAGCGGGAGGGCAAAGTGGGGCCAACGTCCTGACTTTC. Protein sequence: CASSQRPGLAGGQSGANVLTF.

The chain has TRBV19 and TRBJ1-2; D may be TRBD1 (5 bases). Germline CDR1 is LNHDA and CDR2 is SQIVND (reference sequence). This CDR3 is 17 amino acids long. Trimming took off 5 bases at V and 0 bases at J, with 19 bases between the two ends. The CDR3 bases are TGTGCCAGTAGTCGCAGGGTCGAGGCTCAATCTAACTATGGCTACACCTTC. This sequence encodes CASSRRVEAQSNYGYTF.

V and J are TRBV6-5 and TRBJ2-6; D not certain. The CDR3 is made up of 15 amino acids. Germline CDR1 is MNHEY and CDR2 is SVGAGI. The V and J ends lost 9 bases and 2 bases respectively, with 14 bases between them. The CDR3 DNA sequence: TGTGCCAGTAAAACCGTAGGAGCTGGGGCCAACGTCCTGACTTTC. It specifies CASKTVGAGANVLTF.

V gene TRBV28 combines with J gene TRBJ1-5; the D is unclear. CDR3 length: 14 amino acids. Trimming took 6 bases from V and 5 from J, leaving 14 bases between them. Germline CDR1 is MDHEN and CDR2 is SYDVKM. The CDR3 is CASSTGVSHQPQHF. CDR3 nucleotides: TGTGCCAGCAGCACCGGGGTGTCCCATCAGCCCCAGCATTTT.

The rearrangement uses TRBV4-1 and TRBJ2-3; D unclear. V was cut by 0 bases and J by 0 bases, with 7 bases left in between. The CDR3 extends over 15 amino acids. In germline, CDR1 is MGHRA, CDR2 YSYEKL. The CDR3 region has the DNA TGCGCCAGCAGCCAAGATGTGGCCAGCACAGATACGCAGTATTTT. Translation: CASSQDVASTDTQYF.

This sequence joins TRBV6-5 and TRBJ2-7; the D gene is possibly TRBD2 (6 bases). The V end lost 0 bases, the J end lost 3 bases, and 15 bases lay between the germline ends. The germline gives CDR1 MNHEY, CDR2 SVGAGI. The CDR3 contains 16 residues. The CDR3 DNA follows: TGTGCCAGCAGTTACTCGCGGGACCCAACCTACTACGAGCAGTACTTC. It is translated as CASSYSRDPTYYEQYF.

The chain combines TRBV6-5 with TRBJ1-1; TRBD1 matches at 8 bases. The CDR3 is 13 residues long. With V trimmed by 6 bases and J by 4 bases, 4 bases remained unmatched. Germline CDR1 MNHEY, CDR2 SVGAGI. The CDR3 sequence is CASRPRGRTEAFF. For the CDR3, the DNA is TGTGCCAGCAGACCCAGGGGGCGCACTGAAGCTTTCTTT.

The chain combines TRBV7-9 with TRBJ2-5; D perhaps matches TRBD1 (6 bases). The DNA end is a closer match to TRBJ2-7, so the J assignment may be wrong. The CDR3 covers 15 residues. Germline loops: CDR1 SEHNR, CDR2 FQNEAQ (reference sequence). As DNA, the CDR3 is TGTGCCAGCAGCTTAGATGGGGGCAGGAGCTACGAGCAGTACTTC. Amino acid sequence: CASSLDGGRSYEQYF.

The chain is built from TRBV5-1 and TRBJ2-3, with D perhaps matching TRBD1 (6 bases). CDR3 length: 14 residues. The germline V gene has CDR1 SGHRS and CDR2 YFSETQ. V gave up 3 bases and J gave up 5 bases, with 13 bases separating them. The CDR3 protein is CASSSRQVKDTQYF. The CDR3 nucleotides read TGCGCCAGCAGCTCCCGACAGGTAAAAGATACGCAGTATTTT.

The CDR3 protein is CASSRSGTGTSNEKLFF. CDR3 sequence (DNA): TGCGCCAGCAGCCGTTCCGGGACAGGGACCTCTAATGAAAAACTGTTTTTT. The J gene is TRBJ1-4, the V gene TRBV5-1, with 9 bases that match TRBD1. The CDR3 contains 17 residues. Germline V lookup: CDR1 SGHRS, CDR2 YFSETQ. Trimming removed 4 bases from V and 3 bases from J; junction bases left unmatched: 10.

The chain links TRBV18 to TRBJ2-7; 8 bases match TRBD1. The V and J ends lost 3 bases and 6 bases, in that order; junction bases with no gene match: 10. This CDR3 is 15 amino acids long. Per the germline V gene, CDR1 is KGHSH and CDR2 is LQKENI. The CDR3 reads CASSPWGPTGGEQYF. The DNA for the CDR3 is TGTGCCAGCTCACCCTGGGGACCTACAGGGGGCGAGCAGTACTTC.